The T cell receptor (beta chain) under discussion was sequenced for a study of regulatory T cells in long-lasting Graves disease. Time point denoted: newly diagnosed GD, antithyroid drugs for less than 3 months. PBMCs were the source of the RNA used for TCR sequencing. Arm-PCR of CDR3 regions and iRepertoire HTBI primers were the basis on which TCR beta libraries were built. TCRdb ran MiXCR on the multiplex PCR reads and lists one entry per CDR3 protein. Of about 530,000 distinct CDR3 sequences in the sample, roughly a sixth are singletons; the top ten hold around 25%. Ten or more counts support this clonotype. The antigen remains undetermined. Germline lookup yields CDR1 LNHNV and CDR2 YYDKDF (reference sequence). The CDR3 loop spans 15 amino acids. V was pared by 0 bases and J by 0 bases, with 6 bases between. Study results and caveats: The study examined only peripheral blood, not thyroid tissue.

These data are also associated with another study on T cells in Graves' hyperthyroidism and ophthalmopathy. From that second work: Exclusion of a patient resulted from uncontrolled infection, other autoimmune disease, pregnancy or lactation. Diagnoses were made from clinical symptoms, serum measures (thyroxine and TRAb), thyroid ultrasound and orbital computed tomography. When the TCR CDR3 underwent first-round RT-PCR, the HTBI primer set was used.

This clonotype originated in a middle-aged woman with Graves disease. The chain joins TRBV15 to TRBJ1-5, with D unclear. The sample consisted of peripheral blood mononuclear cells (PBMCs), taken at new diagnosis, from a patient treated with antithyroid drugs. CDR3 nucleotide sequence: TGTGCCACCAGCAGAGACAGTTATAGCAATCAGCCCCAGCATTTT. This gives the protein CATSRDSYSNQPQHF.